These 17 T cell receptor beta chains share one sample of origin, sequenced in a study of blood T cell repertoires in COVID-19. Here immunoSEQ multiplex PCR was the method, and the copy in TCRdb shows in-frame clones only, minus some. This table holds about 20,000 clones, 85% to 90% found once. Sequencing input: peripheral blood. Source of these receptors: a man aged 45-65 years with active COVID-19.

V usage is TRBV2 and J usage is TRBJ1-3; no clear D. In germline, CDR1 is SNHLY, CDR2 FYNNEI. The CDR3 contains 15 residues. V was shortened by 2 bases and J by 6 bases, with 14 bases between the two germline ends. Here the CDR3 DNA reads TGTGCCAGCAGTGAAAAACAGACCCGATTAAACACCATATATTTT. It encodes CASSEKQTRLNTIYF.

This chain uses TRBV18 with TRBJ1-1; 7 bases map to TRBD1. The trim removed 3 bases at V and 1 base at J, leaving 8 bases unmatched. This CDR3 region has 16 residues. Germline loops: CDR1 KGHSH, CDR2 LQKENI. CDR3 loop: CASSPYPAGGNTEAFF. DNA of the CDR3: TGTGCCAGCTCACCTTACCCCGCAGGGGGGAACACTGAAGCTTTCTTT.

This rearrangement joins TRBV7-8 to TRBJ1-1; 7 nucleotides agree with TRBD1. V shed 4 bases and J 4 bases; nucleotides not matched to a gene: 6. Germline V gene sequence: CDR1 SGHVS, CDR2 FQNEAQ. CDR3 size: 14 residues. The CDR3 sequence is CASSSTTGSTEAFF. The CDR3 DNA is TGTGCCAGCAGCTCGACGACAGGGTCCACTGAAGCTTTCTTT.

The CDR3 spells CASSLSEQNYEQYF. The CDR3 DNA sequence: TGTGCCAGCAGCTTATCTGAACAAAACTACGAGCAGTACTTC. The chain has TRBV7-6 and TRBJ2-7; D gene unclear. The germline V gene has CDR1 SGHVS and CDR2 FNYEAQ. The V end lost 2 bases, the J end lost 3 bases, and 11 bases lay between the germline ends. This CDR3 is built from 14 residues.

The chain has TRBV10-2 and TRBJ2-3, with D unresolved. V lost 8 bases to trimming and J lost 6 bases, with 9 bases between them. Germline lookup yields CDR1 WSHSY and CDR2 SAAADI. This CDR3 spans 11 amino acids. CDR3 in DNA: TGCGCCAGCTCCCAAAGCGATACGCAGTATTTT. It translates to CASSQSDTQYF.

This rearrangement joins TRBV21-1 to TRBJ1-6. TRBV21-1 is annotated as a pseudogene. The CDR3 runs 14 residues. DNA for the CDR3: TGTGCCAGCAGCAGGGGAGGAGCCAATTCACCCCTCCACTTT. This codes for CASSRGGANSPLHF.

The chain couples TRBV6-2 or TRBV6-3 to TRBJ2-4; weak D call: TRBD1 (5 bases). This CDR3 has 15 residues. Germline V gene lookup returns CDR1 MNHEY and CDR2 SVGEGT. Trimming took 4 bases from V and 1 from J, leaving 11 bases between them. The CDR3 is CASSFRALAKNIQYF. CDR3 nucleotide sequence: TGTGCCAGCAGTTTCAGGGCTCTCGCCAAAAACATTCAGTACTTC.

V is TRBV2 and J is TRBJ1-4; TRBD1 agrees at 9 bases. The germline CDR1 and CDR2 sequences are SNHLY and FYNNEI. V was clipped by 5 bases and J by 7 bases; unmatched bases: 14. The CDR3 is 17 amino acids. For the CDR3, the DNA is TGTGCCAGCAGTATGGTACAGGGGGCGAAAGATGGTGAAAAACTGTTTTTT. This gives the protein CASSMVQGAKDGEKLFF.

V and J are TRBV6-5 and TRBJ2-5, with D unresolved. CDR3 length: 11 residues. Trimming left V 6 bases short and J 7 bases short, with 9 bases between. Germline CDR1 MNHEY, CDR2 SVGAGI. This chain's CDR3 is CASRSAWTQYF. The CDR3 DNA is TGTGCCAGCAGGAGTGCTTGGACCCAGTACTTC.

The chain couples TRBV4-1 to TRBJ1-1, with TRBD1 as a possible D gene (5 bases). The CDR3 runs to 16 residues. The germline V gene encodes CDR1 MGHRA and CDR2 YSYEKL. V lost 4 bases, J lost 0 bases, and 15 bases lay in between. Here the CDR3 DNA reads TGCGCCAGCAGCCCCAGTGGTCGGACATTGAACACTGAAGCTTTCTTT. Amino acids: CASSPSGRTLNTEAFF.

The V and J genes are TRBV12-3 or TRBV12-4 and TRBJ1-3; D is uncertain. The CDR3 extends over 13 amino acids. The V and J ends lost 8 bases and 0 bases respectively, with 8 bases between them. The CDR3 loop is CASGGHSGNTIYF. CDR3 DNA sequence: TGTGCCAGCGGCGGTCACTCTGGAAACACCATATATTTT.

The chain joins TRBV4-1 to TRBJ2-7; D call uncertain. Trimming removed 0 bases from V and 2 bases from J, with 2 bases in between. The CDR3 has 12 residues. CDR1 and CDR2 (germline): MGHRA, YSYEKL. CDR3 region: CASSQDTYEQYF. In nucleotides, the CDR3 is TGCGCCAGCAGCCAAGATACCTACGAGCAGTACTTC.

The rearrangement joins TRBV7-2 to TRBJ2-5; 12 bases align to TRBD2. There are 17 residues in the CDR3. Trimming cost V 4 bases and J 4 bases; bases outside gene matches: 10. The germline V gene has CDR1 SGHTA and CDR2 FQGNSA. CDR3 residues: CASSWSSGGAARETQYF. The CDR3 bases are TGTGCCAGCAGCTGGTCTAGCGGGGGGGCTGCTCGAGAGACCCAGTACTTC.

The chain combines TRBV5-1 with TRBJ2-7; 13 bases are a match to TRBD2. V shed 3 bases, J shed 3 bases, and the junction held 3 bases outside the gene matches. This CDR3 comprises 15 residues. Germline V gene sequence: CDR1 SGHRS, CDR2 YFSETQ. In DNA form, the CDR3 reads TGCGCCAGCAGCTGGGGGACTAGCGGGGACTACGAGCAGTACTTC. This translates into CASSWGTSGDYEQYF.

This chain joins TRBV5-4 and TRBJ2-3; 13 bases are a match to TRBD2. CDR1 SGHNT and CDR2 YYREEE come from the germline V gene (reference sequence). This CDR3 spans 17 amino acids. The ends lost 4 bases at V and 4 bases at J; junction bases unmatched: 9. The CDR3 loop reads CASSRGTSGGAPDTQYF. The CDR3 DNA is TGTGCCAGCAGCAGAGGCACTAGCGGGGGGGCCCCAGATACGCAGTATTTT.

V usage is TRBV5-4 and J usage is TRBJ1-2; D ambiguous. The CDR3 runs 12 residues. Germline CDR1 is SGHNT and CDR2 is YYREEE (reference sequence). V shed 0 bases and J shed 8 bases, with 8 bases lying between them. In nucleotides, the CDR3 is TGTGCCAGCAGCTTGGAAAACCGGGGCTACACCTTC. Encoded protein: CASSLENRGYTF.

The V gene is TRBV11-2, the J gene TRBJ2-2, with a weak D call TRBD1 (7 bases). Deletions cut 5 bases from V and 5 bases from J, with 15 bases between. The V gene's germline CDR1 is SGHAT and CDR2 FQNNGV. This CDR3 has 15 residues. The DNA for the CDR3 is TGTGCCAGCAGCCCCGGTGCAGGGGGGACCGGGGAGCTGTTTTTT. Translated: CASSPGAGGTGELFF.